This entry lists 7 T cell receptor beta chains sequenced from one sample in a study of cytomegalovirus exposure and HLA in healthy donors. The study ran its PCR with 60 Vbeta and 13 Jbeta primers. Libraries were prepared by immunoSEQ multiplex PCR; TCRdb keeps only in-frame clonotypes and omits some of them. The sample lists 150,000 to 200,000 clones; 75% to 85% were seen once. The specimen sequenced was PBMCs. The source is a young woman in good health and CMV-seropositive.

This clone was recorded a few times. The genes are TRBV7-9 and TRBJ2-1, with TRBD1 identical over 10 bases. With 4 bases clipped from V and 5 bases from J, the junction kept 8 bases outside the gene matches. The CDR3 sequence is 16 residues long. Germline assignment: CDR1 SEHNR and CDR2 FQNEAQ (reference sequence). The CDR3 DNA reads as TGTGCCAGCAGCTCCCGGACAGGGGGTAGGGACAATGAGCAGTTCTTC. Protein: CASSSRTGGRDNEQFF. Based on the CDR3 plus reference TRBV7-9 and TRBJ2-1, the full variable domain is DTGVSQNPRHKITKRGQNVTFRCDPISEHNRLYWYRQTLGQGPEFLTYFQNEAQLEKSRLLSDRFSAERPKGSFSTLEIQRTEQGDSAMYLCASSSRTGGRDNEQFFGPGTRLTVL.

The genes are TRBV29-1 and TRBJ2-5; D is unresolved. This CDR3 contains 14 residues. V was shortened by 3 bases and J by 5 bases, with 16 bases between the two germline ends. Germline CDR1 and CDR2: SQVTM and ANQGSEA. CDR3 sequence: CSVDRVTGVETQYF. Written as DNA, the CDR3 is TGCAGCGTTGATCGGGTCACGGGTGTTGAGACCCAGTACTTC.

CDR3: CSVGGQPTARQFF. CDR3 coding DNA: TGCAGCGTGGGGGGACAGCCCACCGCCAGGCAGTTCTTC. The chain has TRBV29-1 and TRBJ2-1; D might be TRBD1 (7 bases). This CDR3 spans 13 amino acids. From germline, CDR1 is SQVTM and CDR2 ANQGSEA. V was shortened by 6 bases and J by 12 bases, with 21 bases between the two germline ends.

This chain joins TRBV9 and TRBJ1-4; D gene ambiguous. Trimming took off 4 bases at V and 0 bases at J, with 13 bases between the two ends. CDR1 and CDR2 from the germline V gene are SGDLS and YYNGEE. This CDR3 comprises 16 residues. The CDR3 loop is CASSPGDHSTNEKLFF. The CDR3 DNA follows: TGTGCCAGCAGCCCAGGCGATCACTCAACTAATGAAAAACTGTTTTTT. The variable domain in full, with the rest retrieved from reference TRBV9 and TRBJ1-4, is DSGVTQTPKHLITATGQRVTLRCSPRSGDLSVYWYQQSLDQGLQFLIQYYNGEERAKGNILERFSAQQFPDLHSELNLSSLELGDSALYFCASSPGDHSTNEKLFFGSGTQLSVL.

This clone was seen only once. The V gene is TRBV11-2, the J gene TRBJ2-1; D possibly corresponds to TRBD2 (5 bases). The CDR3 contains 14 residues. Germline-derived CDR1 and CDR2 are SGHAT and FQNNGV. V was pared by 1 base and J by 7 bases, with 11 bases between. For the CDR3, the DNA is TGTGCCAGCAGCTTAGGACTAAGAGGAAATGAGCAGTTCTTC. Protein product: CASSLGLRGNEQFF. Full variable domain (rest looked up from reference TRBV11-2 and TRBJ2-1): EAGVAQSPRYKIIEKRQSVAFWCNPISGHATLYWYQQILGQGPKLLIQFQNNGVVDDSQLPKDRFSAERLKGVDSTLKIQPAKLEDSAVYLCASSLGLRGNEQFFGPGTRLTVL.

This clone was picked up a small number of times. DNA of the CDR3: TGTGCCAGCTCACCATCGCGGGGGGGGTACGAGCAGTACTTC. It encodes CASSPSRGGYEQYF. The gene calls are TRBV18 and TRBJ2-7; 9 nucleotides line up with TRBD2. The V gene's germline CDR1 is KGHSH and CDR2 LQKENI. The CDR3 covers 14 residues. The J segment lost 4 bases and the V segment lost 2 bases, leaving 3 bases of the junction unmatched.

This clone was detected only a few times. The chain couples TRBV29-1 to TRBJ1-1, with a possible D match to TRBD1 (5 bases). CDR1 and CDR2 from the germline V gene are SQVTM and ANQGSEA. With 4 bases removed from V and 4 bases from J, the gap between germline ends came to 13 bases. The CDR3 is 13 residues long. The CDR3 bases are TGCAGCGTTGGACCGGGGGAGGGCACTGAAGCTTTCTTT. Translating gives CSVGPGEGTEAFF. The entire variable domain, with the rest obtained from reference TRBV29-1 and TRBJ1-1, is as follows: SAVISQKPSRDICQRGTSLTIQCQVDSQVTMMFWYRQQPGQSLTLIATANQGSEATYESGFVIDKFPISRPNLTFSTLTVSNMSPEDSSIYLCSVGPGEGTEAFFGQGTRLTVV.